One sample yielded the 29 T cell receptor beta chains listed below, sequenced in a study of T cell repertoires in cytomegalovirus infection. These receptors' antigens are unknown. TCRdb passed the reads through MiXCR, listing each CDR3 protein once. Of approximately 1,000,000 distinct CDR3 sequences in the sample, roughly 30% are singletons; the top ten hold 11% to 15%. This specimen consisted of cultured CD8+ T cells from PBMCs, obtained from culture after CMV antigen stimulation. These receptors were taken from a human donor in good health (CMV status not recorded). Some clones in this sample may be carry-over from other donors' samples.

The chain uses TRBV7-3 and TRBJ2-1, with no clear D. The CDR3 is made up of 18 amino acids. The germline V gene has CDR1 SGHTA and CDR2 FQGTGA. V was clipped by 5 bases and J by 4 bases, with 24 bases between them. The CDR3, as DNA: TGTGCCAGCAGCCCCCGCCCTGGGAAACAGCTGAGGTACAATGAGCAGTTCTTC. This sequence encodes CASSPRPGKQLRYNEQFF.

This clonotype was observed a handful of times. The genes are TRBV7-9 and TRBJ1-3; no clear D gene. The CDR3 length is 16 residues. The germline V gene has CDR1 SEHNR and CDR2 FQNEAQ (reference sequence). With 5 bases removed from V and 0 bases from J, the gap between germline ends came to 14 bases. DNA of the CDR3: TGTGCCAGCAGCGGTCCGGGTTCTAGCTCTGGAAACACCATATATTTT. Protein product: CASSGPGSSSGNTIYF.

This chain connects TRBV6-1 to TRBJ2-7; no clear D gene. V dropped 6 bases and J dropped 1 base, with 13 bases sitting between them. Germline values: CDR1 MNHNS, CDR2 SASEGT. This CDR3 is 14 amino acids long. The CDR3 sequence: CASRGLRPSYEQYF. The DNA for the CDR3 is TGTGCCAGCAGGGGGTTGCGGCCTTCCTACGAGCAGTACTTC.

This chain joins TRBV6-2 or TRBV6-3 and TRBJ1-1; 7 bases map to TRBD1. Trimming took 3 bases from V and 4 from J; bases not matched to a gene: 8. Germline V lookup: CDR1 MNHEY, CDR2 SVGEGT. This CDR3 comprises 15 residues. The CDR3 protein is CASSYYPGDSTEAFF. In DNA form, the CDR3 reads TGTGCCAGCAGTTATTATCCCGGGGACAGCACTGAAGCTTTCTTT.

The gene calls are TRBV2 and TRBJ1-1, with D unclear. The germline V gene has CDR1 SNHLY and CDR2 FYNNEI. There are 14 residues in the CDR3. Trimming removed 4 bases from V and 2 bases from J, with 11 bases in between. CDR3 nucleotides: TGTGCCAGCAGTGTCATAGGGCAAAACACTGAAGCTTTCTTT. Its translation is CASSVIGQNTEAFF. Filled out from reference TRBV2 and TRBJ1-1, the complete variable domain reads EPEVTQTPSHQVTQMGQEVILRCVPISNHLYFYWYRQILGQKVEFLVSFYNNEISEKSEIFDDQFSVERPDGSNFTLKIRSTKLEDSAMYFCASSVIGQNTEAFFGQGTRLTVV.

This clonotype showed up just a few times. The J gene is TRBJ2-1, the V gene TRBV15; 7 positions agree with TRBD1. Trimming cost V 3 bases and J 4 bases; bases outside gene matches: 9. CDR1 and CDR2 from the germline V gene are LNHNV and YYDKDF (reference sequence). This CDR3 comprises 16 residues. This CDR3 reads CATSRGTVGLYNEQFF. CDR3 DNA: TGTGCCACCAGCAGGGGGACAGTGGGGTTGTACAATGAGCAGTTCTTC.

The chain couples TRBV24-1 to TRBJ2-1; D is possibly TRBD1 or TRBD2 (5 bases each). Trimming removed 3 bases from V and 6 bases from J, with 11 bases in between. CDR1 KGHDR and CDR2 SFDVKD come from the germline V gene. The CDR3 is made up of 14 amino acids. CDR3 sequence: CATSDEGLANEQFF. The CDR3 DNA is TGTGCCACCAGTGATGAGGGGCTGGCCAATGAGCAGTTCTTC.

This clonotype was detected only a few times. The gene calls are TRBV27 and TRBJ1-1; D is uncertain. Trimming left V 5 bases short and J 4 bases short, with 14 bases between. Germline V gene data show CDR1 as MNHEY and CDR2 as SMNVEV (reference sequence). The CDR3 is made up of 14 amino acids. The CDR3 sequence is CASSTTWLFTEAFF. CDR3 sequence (DNA): TGTGCCAGCAGTACCACCTGGCTCTTCACTGAAGCTTTCTTT.

V usage is TRBV19 and J usage is TRBJ1-1; D unresolved. Trimming cost V 0 bases and J 2 bases, with 16 bases left between them. Looked up from germline, CDR1 is LNHDA and CDR2 is SQIVND (reference sequence). The CDR3 consists of 17 residues. The CDR3 nucleotides are TGTGCCAGTAGTATAGAACCCGATGGGAGGGAAAACACTGAAGCTTTCTTT. This translates into CASSIEPDGRENTEAFF.

In its sample, this clonotype was seen a few times. This sequence joins TRBV6-1 and TRBJ2-7; 7 nucleotides match TRBD1. The V gene end was trimmed by 7 bases and the J gene end by 2 bases; junction bases not matched to a gene: 5. CDR1 is MNHNS and CDR2 is SASEGT in the germline V gene. The CDR3 runs 13 residues. Here the CDR3 DNA reads TGTGCCAGCACCTGGGGACAGACCTACGAGCAGTACGTC. Protein product: CASTWGQTYEQYV.

This clonotype was counted ten times or more. The gene calls are TRBV7-2 and TRBJ1-2, with D perhaps TRBD1 (5 bases). Per germline, CDR1 SGHTA and CDR2 FQGNSA. This CDR3 is 13 amino acids long. Trimming left V 8 bases short and J 6 bases short, with 16 bases between. Written as DNA, the CDR3 is TGTGCCAGCCTCCAGGGATTCTATGATGGCTACACCTTC. Its translation: CASLQGFYDGYTF.

This clonotype has a handful of counts. J is TRBJ2-4 and V is TRBV27; possibly TRBD2 for D (7 bases). Trimming shortened V by 2 bases and J by 6 bases, and 11 bases separated the two germline ends. Germline-derived CDR1 and CDR2 are MNHEY and SMNVEV (reference sequence). The CDR3 length is 14 residues. Written as DNA, the CDR3 is TGTGCCAGCAGTTTAGCCGGGGGGCTAAACATTCAGTACTTC. Amino acids: CASSLAGGLNIQYF.

Comment on this clonotype: One end of the junction is discordant with germline, which a read error may explain. V usage is TRBV24-1 and J usage is TRBJ1-1; 11 bases are a match to TRBD1. The CDR3 runs to 18 residues. The germline CDR1 and CDR2 sequences are KGHDR and SFDVKD. Written as DNA, the CDR3 is TGTACCACCAGTGATTCCCAGGGACAGGGGGGAGTCAACACTGAAGCTTTCTTT. Translation: CTTSDSQGQGGVNTEAFF.

V gene TRBV19 combines with J gene TRBJ1-5, with no clear D. The CDR3 runs to 16 residues. Trimming left V 2 bases short and J 0 bases short, with 11 bases between. Germline V gene sequence: CDR1 LNHDA, CDR2 SQIVND (reference sequence). The CDR3 nucleotides read TGTGCCAGTAGTATAACCAGCACCTATAGCAATCAGCCCCAGCATTTT. Translation gives CASSITSTYSNQPQHF. The full variable domain, its missing parts supplied by reference TRBV19 and TRBJ1-5, is DGGITQSPKYLFRKEGQNVTLSCEQNLNHDAMYWYRQDPGQGLRLIYYSQIVNDFQKGDIAEGYSVSREKKESFPLTVTSAQKNPTAFYLCASSITSTYSNQPQHFGDGTRLSIL.

This chain joins TRBV6-1 and TRBJ2-7; D gene ambiguous. With 4 bases removed from V and 2 bases from J, the gap between germline ends came to 9 bases. Germline lookup yields CDR1 MNHNS and CDR2 SASEGT. The CDR3 length is 13 residues. The CDR3 region has the DNA TGTGCCAGCAGTGTAACACTGACCTACGAGCAGTACTTC. Translating gives CASSVTLTYEQYF.

This clonotype was recorded many times. The chain has TRBV19 and TRBJ1-1; D remains unclear. V was shortened by 5 bases and J by 0 bases, with 10 bases between the two germline ends. CDR1 is LNHDA and CDR2 is SQIVND in the germline V gene (reference sequence). The CDR3 runs 14 residues. CDR3 DNA: TGTGCCAGTAGTGCCGGACCCATGAACACTGAAGCTTTCTTT. Translated, it gives CASSAGPMNTEAFF.

V gene TRBV2 combines with J gene TRBJ2-7; 7 bases fit TRBD1. The CDR3 length is 15 residues. Per germline, CDR1 SNHLY and CDR2 FYNNEI. The J segment lost 2 bases and the V segment lost 2 bases, leaving 6 bases of the junction unmatched. The CDR3 region has the DNA TGTGCCAGCAGTGAAACCCCCGGGACAGCCTACGAGCAGTACGTC. Translation: CASSETPGTAYEQYV.

The sample holds many counts of this clonotype. This chain links TRBV7-8 with TRBJ2-5; 10 bases are shared with TRBD1. Unmatched junction bases numbered 9, after V lost 3 bases and J lost 2 bases. Germline V gene sequence: CDR1 SGHVS, CDR2 FQNEAQ. The CDR3 has 17 residues. Here the CDR3 reads CASSFPGTGELQETQYF. The DNA of the CDR3 is TGTGCCAGCAGCTTTCCCGGGACAGGGGAGCTACAAGAGACCCAGTACTTC.

The table lists this clonotype with many counts. The V call is TRBV7-2, the J call TRBJ2-3; D uncertain. Germline CDR1 SGHTA, CDR2 FQGNSA. CDR3 length: 14 amino acids. V gave up 1 base and J gave up 6 bases, with 11 bases separating them. The DNA for the CDR3 is TGTGCCAGCAGCTTAGAGACTCCTAGGGATACGCAGTATTTT. As protein: CASSLETPRDTQYF.

This clonotype was detected many times. The chain is built from TRBV2 and TRBJ2-1, with 15 bases identical to TRBD2. The length of the CDR3 is 16 residues. CDR1 SNHLY and CDR2 FYNNEI come from the germline V gene. Germline trimming cut 6 bases from V and 10 bases from J; bases unmatched to any gene: 10. The chain's CDR3 is CASSSRTSGGVLEQFF. In nucleotides, the CDR3 is TGTGCCAGCAGCAGCCGGACTAGCGGGGGGGTTCTCGAGCAGTTCTTC.

The chain links TRBV2 to TRBJ1-1; D perhaps matches TRBD1 (6 bases). Germline V lookup: CDR1 SNHLY, CDR2 FYNNEI. The V and J ends lost 3 bases and 3 bases respectively, with 20 bases between them. CDR3 length: 17 residues. CDR3 loop: CASSDFTRDITHTEAFF. In DNA form, the CDR3 reads TGTGCCAGCAGTGATTTTACCCGGGACATTACCCACACTGAAGCTTTCTTT.

The chain couples TRBV18 to TRBJ1-1, with D possibly matching TRBD1 (5 bases). V gave up 2 bases and J gave up 10 bases, with 11 bases separating them. The CDR3 covers 12 residues. Germline V lookup: CDR1 KGHSH, CDR2 LQKENI. Written as DNA, the CDR3 is TGTGCCAGCTCACCATTCGCTGGGGGAGCTTTCTTT. It translates to CASSPFAGGAFF.

V and J are TRBV6-1 and TRBJ1-3, with unresolved D. Per the germline V gene, CDR1 is MNHNS and CDR2 is SASEGT. Trimming pared 0 bases from V and 4 bases from J, leaving 7 bases between. This CDR3 has 14 residues. The CDR3 sequence: CASSEALEGNTIYF. The CDR3 nucleotides are TGTGCCAGCAGTGAAGCGCTTGAGGGAAACACCATATATTTT.

The rearrangement uses TRBV12-3 or TRBV12-4 and TRBJ2-1; 12 bases align to TRBD2. Losses at the gene ends were 5 bases for V and 10 bases for J; bases not matched to a gene: 6. This CDR3 has 14 amino acids. CDR3 region: CASSRTSGDPEQFF. CDR3 in DNA: TGTGCCAGCAGTCGGACTAGCGGGGACCCCGAGCAGTTCTTC.

This chain links TRBV7-9 with TRBJ1-6; D is perhaps TRBD1 (6 bases). V lost 7 bases, J lost 7 bases, and 14 bases lay in between. Germline V CDR1 and CDR2: SEHNR, FQNEAQ (reference sequence). CDR3 length: 14 residues. The CDR3 DNA sequence: TGTGCCAGCAATCCGACAGGCTCCAATTCACCCCTCCACTTT. This encodes CASNPTGSNSPLHF.

This clonotype came up a few times. V is TRBV7-6 and J is TRBJ1-5; unclear D gene. Germline CDR1 SGHVS, CDR2 FNYEAQ. The CDR3 totals 16 residues. Trimming cost V 2 bases and J 0 bases, with 11 bases left between them. CDR3 loop: CASSLRGRGSNQPQHF. The CDR3 DNA reads TGTGCCAGCAGCTTACGAGGGCGGGGTAGCAATCAGCCCCAGCATTTT.

The chain carries TRBV7-2 and TRBJ2-3; tentative D call: TRBD1 (6 bases). Germline V gene sequence: CDR1 SGHTA, CDR2 FQGNSA. The CDR3 runs 15 residues. Trimming cost V 2 bases and J 4 bases, with 13 bases left between them. The DNA for the CDR3 is TGTGCCAGCAGCTTAATAAAACAGGGCCCAGATACGCAGTATTTT. Amino acids: CASSLIKQGPDTQYF.

J is TRBJ2-5 and V is TRBV7-6, with D hard to call. Trimming shortened V by 7 bases and J by 1 base, and 16 bases separated the two germline ends. Germline CDR1 is SGHVS and CDR2 is FNYEAQ. The CDR3 is 15 amino acids. The CDR3 protein is CASKRIGLFQETQYF. CDR3 in DNA: TGTGCCAGCAAACGGATAGGCCTCTTCCAAGAGACCCAGTACTTC.

This clonotype was found many times. This rearrangement joins TRBV7-9 to TRBJ2-1; D is possibly TRBD1 (5 bases). The CDR3 sequence is 15 residues long. Germline V gene lookup returns CDR1 SEHNR and CDR2 FQNEAQ (reference sequence). The ends were cut back, 3 bases at V and 3 bases at J, with 12 bases in the middle. The CDR3 DNA follows: TGTGCCAGCAGCTTTCCCACAGGTAGCTACAATGAGCAGTTCTTC. Translating gives CASSFPTGSYNEQFF.